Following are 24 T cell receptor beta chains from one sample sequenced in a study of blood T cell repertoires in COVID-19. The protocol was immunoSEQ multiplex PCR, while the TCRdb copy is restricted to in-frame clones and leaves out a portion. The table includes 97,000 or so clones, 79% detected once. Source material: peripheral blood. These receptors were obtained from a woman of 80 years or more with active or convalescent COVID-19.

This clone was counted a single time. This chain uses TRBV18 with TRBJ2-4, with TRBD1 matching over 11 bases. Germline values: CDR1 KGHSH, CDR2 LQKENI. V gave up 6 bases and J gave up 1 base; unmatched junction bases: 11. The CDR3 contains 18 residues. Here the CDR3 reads CASSLIADRGLAKNIQYF. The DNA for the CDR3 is TGTGCCAGCTCTCTCATCGCGGACAGGGGGCTGGCCAAAAACATTCAGTACTTC.

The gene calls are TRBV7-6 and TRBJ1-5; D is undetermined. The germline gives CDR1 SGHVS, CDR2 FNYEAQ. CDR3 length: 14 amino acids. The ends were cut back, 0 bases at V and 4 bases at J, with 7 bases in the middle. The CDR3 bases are TGTGCCAGCAGCTTAGCGGGCGGGAATCAGCCCCAGCATTTT. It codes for CASSLAGGNQPQHF. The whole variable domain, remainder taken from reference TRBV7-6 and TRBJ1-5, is GAGVSQSPRYKVTKRGQDVALRCDPISGHVSLYWYRQALGQGPEFLTYFNYEAQQDKSGLPNDRFSAERPEGSISTLTIQRTEQRDSAMYRCASSLAGGNQPQHFGDGTRLSIL.

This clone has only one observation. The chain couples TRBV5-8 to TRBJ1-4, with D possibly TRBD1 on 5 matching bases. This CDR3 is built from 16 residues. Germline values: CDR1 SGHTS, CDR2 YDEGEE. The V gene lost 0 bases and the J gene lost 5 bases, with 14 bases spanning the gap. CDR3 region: CASSLELGHRNEKLFF. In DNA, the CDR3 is TGTGCCAGCAGCTTGGAGTTGGGGCACCGCAATGAAAAACTGTTTTTT.

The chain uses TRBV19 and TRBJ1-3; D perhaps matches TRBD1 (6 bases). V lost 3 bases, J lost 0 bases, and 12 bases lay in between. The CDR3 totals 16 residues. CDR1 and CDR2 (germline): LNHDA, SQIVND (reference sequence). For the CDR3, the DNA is TGTGCCAGTAGTATCACCGGACAGTACTCTGGAAACACCATATATTTT. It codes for CASSITGQYSGNTIYF. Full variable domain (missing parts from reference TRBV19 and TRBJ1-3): DGGITQSPKYLFRKEGQNVTLSCEQNLNHDAMYWYRQDPGQGLRLIYYSQIVNDFQKGDIAEGYSVSREKKESFPLTVTSAQKNPTAFYLCASSITGQYSGNTIYFGEGSWLTVV.

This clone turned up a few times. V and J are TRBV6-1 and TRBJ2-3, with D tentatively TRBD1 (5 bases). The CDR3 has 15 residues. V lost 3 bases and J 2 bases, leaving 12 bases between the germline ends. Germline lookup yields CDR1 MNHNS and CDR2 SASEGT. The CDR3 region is CASSDYRSYTDTQYF. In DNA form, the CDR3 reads TGTGCCAGCAGTGATTACAGGTCCTACACAGATACGCAGTATTTT.

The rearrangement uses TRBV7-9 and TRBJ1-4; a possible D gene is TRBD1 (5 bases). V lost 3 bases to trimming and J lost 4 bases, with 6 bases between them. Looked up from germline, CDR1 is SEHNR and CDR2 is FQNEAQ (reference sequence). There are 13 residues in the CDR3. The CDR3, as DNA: TGTGCCAGCAGCTTGCAGGGTAATGAAAAACTGTTTTTT. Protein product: CASSLQGNEKLFF.

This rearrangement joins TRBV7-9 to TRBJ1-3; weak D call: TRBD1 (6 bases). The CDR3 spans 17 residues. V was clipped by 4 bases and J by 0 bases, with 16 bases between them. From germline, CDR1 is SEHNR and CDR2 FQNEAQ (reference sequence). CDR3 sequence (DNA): TGTGCCAGCAGCTCATTAGCCGCAGGGGACTCTGGAAACACCATATATTTT. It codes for CASSSLAAGDSGNTIYF.

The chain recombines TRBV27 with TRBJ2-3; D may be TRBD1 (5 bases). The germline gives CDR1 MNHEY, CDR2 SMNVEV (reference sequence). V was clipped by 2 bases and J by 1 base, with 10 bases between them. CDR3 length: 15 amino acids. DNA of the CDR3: TGTGCCAGCAGTTTAACGGGCAGGGGCACAGATACGCAGTATTTT. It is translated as CASSLTGRGTDTQYF.

CDR3 amino acids: CASSPPGLRTDHSGNTIYF. DNA of the CDR3: TGTGCCAGCTCACCACCGGGTCTTCGGACAGACCACTCTGGAAACACCATATATTTT. The chain recombines TRBV18 with TRBJ1-3; weak D call: TRBD1 (6 bases). CDR3 length: 19 residues. Germline V lookup: CDR1 KGHSH, CDR2 LQKENI. The V end was cut by 0 bases, the J end by 0 bases, with 18 bases between.

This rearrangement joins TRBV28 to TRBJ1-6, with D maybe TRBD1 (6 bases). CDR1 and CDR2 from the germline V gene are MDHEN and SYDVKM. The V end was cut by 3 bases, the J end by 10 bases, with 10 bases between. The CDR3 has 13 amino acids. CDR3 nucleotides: TGTGCCAGCAGTTTGGACAGCCGGTCACCCCTCCACTTT. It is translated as CASSLDSRSPLHF. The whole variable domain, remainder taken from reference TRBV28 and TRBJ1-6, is DVKVTQSSRYLVKRTGEKVFLECVQDMDHENMFWYRQDPGLGLRLIYFSYDVKMKEKGDIPEGYSVSREKKERFSLILESASTNQTSMYLCASSLDSRSPLHFGNGTRLTVT.

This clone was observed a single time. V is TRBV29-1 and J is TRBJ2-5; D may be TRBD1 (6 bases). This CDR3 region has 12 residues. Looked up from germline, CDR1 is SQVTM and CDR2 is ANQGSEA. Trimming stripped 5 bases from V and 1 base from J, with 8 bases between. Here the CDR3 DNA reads TGCAGCGTTAAGACAGGCCAAGAGACCCAGTACTTC. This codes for CSVKTGQETQYF.

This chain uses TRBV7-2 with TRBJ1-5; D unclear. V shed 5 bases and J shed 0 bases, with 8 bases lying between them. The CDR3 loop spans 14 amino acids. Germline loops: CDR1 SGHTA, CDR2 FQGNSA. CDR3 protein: CASSPWLSNQPQHF. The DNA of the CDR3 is TGTGCCAGCAGCCCCTGGCTTAGCAATCAGCCCCAGCATTTT.

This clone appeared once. CDR3: CASSLLGGSNTGELFF. In DNA, the CDR3 is TGTGCCAGCAGCCTCCTTGGCGGGAGCAACACCGGGGAGCTGTTTTTT. This chain links TRBV14 with TRBJ2-2, with 7 positions matching TRBD2. This CDR3 region has 16 residues. The V and J ends lost 4 bases and 2 bases, in that order; junction bases with no gene match: 7. Germline V CDR1 and CDR2: SGHDN, FVKESK.

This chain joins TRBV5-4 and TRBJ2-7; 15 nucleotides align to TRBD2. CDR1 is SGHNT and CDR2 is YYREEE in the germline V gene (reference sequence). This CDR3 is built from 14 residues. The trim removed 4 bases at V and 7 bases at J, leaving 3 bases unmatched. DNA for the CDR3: TGTGCCAGCAGCCAGGGACTAGCGGGAGGTGAGCAGTACTTC. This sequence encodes CASSQGLAGGEQYF.

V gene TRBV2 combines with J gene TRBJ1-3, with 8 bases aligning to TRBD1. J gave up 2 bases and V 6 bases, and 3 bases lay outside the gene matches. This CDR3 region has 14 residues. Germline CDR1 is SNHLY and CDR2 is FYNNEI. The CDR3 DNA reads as TGTGCCAGCAGCTACAGGGGGACTGGAAACACCATATATTTT. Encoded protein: CASSYRGTGNTIYF.

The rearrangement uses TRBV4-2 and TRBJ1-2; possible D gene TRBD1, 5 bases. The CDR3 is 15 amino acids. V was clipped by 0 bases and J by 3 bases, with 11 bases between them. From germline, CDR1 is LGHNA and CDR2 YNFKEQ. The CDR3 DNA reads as TGTGCCAGCAGCCAAGATGCGGGGGAAGACTATGGCTACACCTTC. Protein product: CASSQDAGEDYGYTF.

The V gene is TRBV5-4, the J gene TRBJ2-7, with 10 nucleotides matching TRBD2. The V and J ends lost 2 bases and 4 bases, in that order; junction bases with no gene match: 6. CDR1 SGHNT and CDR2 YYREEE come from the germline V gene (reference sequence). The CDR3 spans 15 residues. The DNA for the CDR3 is TGTGCCAGCAGCTTCGGTCTAGCGGGAGTATACGAGCAGTACTTC. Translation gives CASSFGLAGVYEQYF.

CDR3 region: CASSNRDQPQHF. The CDR3 DNA reads as TGTGCCAGCAGCAACAGAGATCAGCCCCAGCATTTT. This chain joins TRBV2 and TRBJ1-5; D gene uncertain. The CDR3 sequence is 12 residues long. V dropped 6 bases and J dropped 5 bases, with 8 bases sitting between them. Germline loops: CDR1 SNHLY, CDR2 FYNNEI.

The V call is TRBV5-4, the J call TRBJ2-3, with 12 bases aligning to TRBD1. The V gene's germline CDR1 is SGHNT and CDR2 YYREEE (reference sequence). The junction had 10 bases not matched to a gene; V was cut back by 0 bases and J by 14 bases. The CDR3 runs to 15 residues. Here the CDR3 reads CASSLAGTGGPKPYF. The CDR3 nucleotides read TGTGCCAGCAGCTTGGCCGGGACAGGGGGCCCCAAACCGTATTTT.

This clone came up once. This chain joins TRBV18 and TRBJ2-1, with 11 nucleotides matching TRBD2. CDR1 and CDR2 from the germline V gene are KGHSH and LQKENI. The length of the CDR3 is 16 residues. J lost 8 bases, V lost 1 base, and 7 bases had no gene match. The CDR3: CASSPRIAGGPDEQFF. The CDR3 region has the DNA TGTGCCAGCTCACCACGAATAGCGGGAGGGCCTGATGAGCAGTTCTTC.

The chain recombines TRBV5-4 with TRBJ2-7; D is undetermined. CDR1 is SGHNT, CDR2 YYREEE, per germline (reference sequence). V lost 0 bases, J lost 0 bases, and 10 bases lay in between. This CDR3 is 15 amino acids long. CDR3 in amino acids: CASSLGTLSSYEQYF. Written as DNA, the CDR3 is TGTGCCAGCAGCTTGGGTACCCTCAGCTCCTACGAGCAGTACTTC.

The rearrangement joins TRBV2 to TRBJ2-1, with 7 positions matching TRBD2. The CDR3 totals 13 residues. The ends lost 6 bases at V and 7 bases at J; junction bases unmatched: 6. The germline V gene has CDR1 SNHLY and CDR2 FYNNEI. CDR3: CASRLAEDNEQFF. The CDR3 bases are TGTGCCAGCAGGCTAGCGGAAGATAATGAGCAGTTCTTC.

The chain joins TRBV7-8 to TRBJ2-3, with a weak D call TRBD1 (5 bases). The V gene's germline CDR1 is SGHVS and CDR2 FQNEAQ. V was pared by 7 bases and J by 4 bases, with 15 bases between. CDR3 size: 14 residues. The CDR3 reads CASTSLGLADTQYF. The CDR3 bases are TGTGCCAGCACTAGTTTGGGGCTCGCAGATACGCAGTATTTT.

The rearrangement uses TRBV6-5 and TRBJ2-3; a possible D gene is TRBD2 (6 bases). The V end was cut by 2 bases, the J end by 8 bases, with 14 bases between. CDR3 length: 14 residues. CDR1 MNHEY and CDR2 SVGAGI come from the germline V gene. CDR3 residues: CASSYPPGAGTQYF. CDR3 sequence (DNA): TGTGCCAGCAGTTACCCCCCGGGAGCGGGTACGCAGTATTTT.